This section outlines one TCR beta chain sequence together with its context. Its antigen is not known. The source of the sample is a study of chemoradiotherapy in HPV16-positive cancers. V lost 4 bases and J 0 bases, leaving 22 bases between the germline ends. Germline assignment: CDR1 MGHRA and CDR2 YSYEKL. This CDR3 has 19 residues. The repertoire was sequenced with immunoSEQ multiplex PCR; TCRdb's copy has only in-frame clones and lacks some. Of about 900 clones detected, around 89% appear once; the ten largest clones hold 7.7%. Findings and caveats of the study: During treatment, candidate HPV-specific clones and E7-related motifs expanded in tumor.

The chain couples TRBV4-1 to TRBJ1-3; D might be TRBD1 (5 bases). The sequence was collected from a human donor with HPV-associated anogenital cancer. The input for sequencing was tumor tissue, taken from a patient who underwent chemoradiotherapy. The chain's CDR3 is CASSRPGRGPDSSGNTIYF. CDR3 DNA: TGCGCCAGCAGCCGACCGGGACGGGGACCCGATTCCTCTGGAAACACCATATATTTT.